This entry lists 32 T cell receptor beta chains sequenced from one sample in a study of cytomegalovirus exposure and HLA in healthy donors. Measured with immunoSEQ multiplex PCR; TCRdb has only the in-frame clones, and not every one. The sample comprises roughly 150,000 clones, around 86% of which are singletons, and 8.7% rests with the top ten. Source material: PBMCs. These receptors were obtained from a man younger than 35 in good health and CMV-seropositive.

The chain couples TRBV30 to TRBJ2-7; 8 bases line up with TRBD1. The CDR3 totals 13 residues. The V segment lost 4 bases and the J segment 2 bases; nucleotides outside the gene matches: 4. Germline V CDR1 and CDR2: GTSNPN, SVGIG (reference sequence). The chain's CDR3 is CAWTRTGTYEQYF. CDR3 bases: TGTGCCTGGACCCGGACAGGGACCTACGAGCAGTACTTC.

This clone came up once. The chain combines TRBV5-4 with TRBJ2-5, with D tentatively TRBD2 (5 bases). This CDR3 spans 14 amino acids. Germline V gene sequence: CDR1 SGHNT, CDR2 YYREEE (reference sequence). Deletions cut 3 bases from V and 0 bases from J, with 9 bases between. CDR3 nucleotides: TGTGCCAGCAGCTCCCAGCGGAACCAAGAGACCCAGTACTTC. Translated: CASSSQRNQETQYF.

The chain recombines TRBV11-3 with TRBJ2-5, with 10 bases that match TRBD1. The V and J ends lost 5 bases and 2 bases, in that order; junction bases with no gene match: 11. The CDR3 runs 17 residues. Germline CDR1 and CDR2: SGHNT and YENEEA. CDR3 loop: CASSVTSGTGVQETQYF. CDR3 bases: TGTGCCAGCAGCGTGACCTCCGGGACAGGGGTACAAGAGACCCAGTACTTC.

This rearrangement joins TRBV10-3 to TRBJ2-7, with D possibly TRBD1 on 6 matching bases. Looked up from germline, CDR1 is ENHRY and CDR2 is SYGVKD. V was pared by 3 bases and J by 2 bases, with 11 bases between. This CDR3 spans 14 amino acids. The CDR3 region has the DNA TGTGCCATCAGTGAAGAGACAGGTCCCTACGAGCAGTACTTC. It encodes CAISEETGPYEQYF.

The J gene is TRBJ2-5, the V gene TRBV18, with a possible D match to TRBD2 (6 bases). Germline V gene lookup returns CDR1 KGHSH and CDR2 LQKENI. V lost 2 bases and J lost 4, with 14 bases in between. This CDR3 contains 15 residues. DNA for the CDR3: TGTGCCAGCTCACCATTTGTGGGAGGAGGAGAGACCCAGTACTTC. It translates to CASSPFVGGGETQYF.

The chain combines TRBV13 with TRBJ1-2; TRBD1 matches 7 bases. Germline trimming cut 5 bases from V and 5 bases from J; bases unmatched to any gene: 14. The CDR3 sequence is 16 residues long. The germline CDR1 and CDR2 sequences are PRHDT and FYEKMQ (reference sequence). CDR3 residues: CASSGGQAAGGYGYTF. CDR3 coding DNA: TGTGCCAGCAGCGGAGGACAGGCTGCGGGTGGATATGGCTACACCTTC.

The rearrangement links TRBV27 to TRBJ2-7, with 8 bases lining up with TRBD2. V lost 5 bases to trimming and J lost 6 bases; unmatched junction nucleotides: 3. Germline CDR1 and CDR2: MNHEY and SMNVEV (reference sequence). The CDR3 extends over 12 amino acids. CDR3 region: CASSRGGVEQYF. DNA of the CDR3: TGTGCCAGCAGTCGGGGGGGTGTCGAGCAGTACTTC.

The chain is built from TRBV6-1 and TRBJ1-3; the match to TRBD1 covers 8 bases. CDR1 MNHNS and CDR2 SASEGT come from the germline V gene. J was trimmed by 2 bases and V by 3 bases; bases with no gene match: 9. The CDR3 covers 17 residues. CDR3 nucleotide sequence: TGTGCCAGCAGTGAGTCGGCAGGGGGCATCACTGGAAACACCATATATTTT. Its protein is CASSESAGGITGNTIYF.

This rearrangement joins TRBV7-9 to TRBJ2-1, with D unclear. The CDR3 contains 13 residues. CDR1 and CDR2 from the germline V gene are SEHNR and FQNEAQ (reference sequence). Trimming cost V 0 bases and J 8 bases, with 8 bases left between them. CDR3 bases: TGTGCCAGCAGCTTAGCGGTCCGGTATGAGCAGTTCTTC. Its translation: CASSLAVRYEQFF. Full variable domain (rest looked up from reference TRBV7-9 and TRBJ2-1): DTGVSQNPRHKITKRGQNVTFRCDPISEHNRLYWYRQTLGQGPEFLTYFQNEAQLEKSRLLSDRFSAERPKGSFSTLEIQRTEQGDSAMYLCASSLAVRYEQFFGPGTRLTVL.

The V call is TRBV18, the J call TRBJ2-2; D is undetermined. The CDR3 has 16 amino acids. V lost 1 base and J 2 bases, leaving 11 bases between the germline ends. The germline V gene has CDR1 KGHSH and CDR2 LQKENI. In DNA, the CDR3 is TGTGCCAGCTCACCACGGTGGCAGGATAACACCGGGGAGCTGTTTTTT. Its translation is CASSPRWQDNTGELFF.

This chain joins TRBV5-6 and TRBJ2-7; TRBD2 might be the D (5 bases). From germline, CDR1 is SGHDT and CDR2 YYEEEE. The CDR3 has 15 amino acids. V lost 0 bases, J lost 4 bases, and 14 bases lay in between. The CDR3: CASSLGLSQIYEQYF. CDR3 coding DNA: TGTGCCAGCAGCTTGGGACTATCACAGATTTACGAGCAGTACTTC.

The chain recombines TRBV7-6 with TRBJ1-5, with 10 bases that match TRBD1. The CDR3 sequence is 17 residues long. CDR1 SGHVS and CDR2 FNYEAQ come from the germline V gene. Trimming cost V 2 bases and J 6 bases; bases outside gene matches: 10. The CDR3 here is CASSLQSGQGGVQPQHF. Written as DNA, the CDR3 is TGTGCCAGCAGCTTACAGTCCGGACAGGGGGGTGTTCAGCCCCAGCATTTT. The full variable domain, in which reference TRBV7-6 and TRBJ1-5 provide the parts outside the CDR3, is GAGVSQSPRYKVTKRGQDVALRCDPISGHVSLYWYRQALGQGPEFLTYFNYEAQQDKSGLPNDRFSAERPEGSISTLTIQRTEQRDSAMYRCASSLQSGQGGVQPQHFGDGTRLSIL.

The chain joins TRBV5-1 to TRBJ1-2, with D perhaps matching TRBD1 (6 bases). V was cut by 0 bases and J by 6 bases, with 15 bases left in between. The CDR3 is made up of 15 amino acids. The germline gives CDR1 SGHRS, CDR2 YFSETQ. CDR3 residues: CASSLAWGRGNGYTF. CDR3 sequence (DNA): TGCGCCAGCAGCTTGGCGTGGGGGCGAGGGAATGGCTACACCTTC. Looking up the rest from reference TRBV5-1 and TRBJ1-2 gives the full variable domain: KAGVTQTPRYLIKTRGQQVTLSCSPISGHRSVSWYQQTPGQGLQFLFEYFSETQRNKGNFPGRFSGRQFSNSRSEMNVSTLELGDSALYLCASSLAWGRGNGYTFGSGTRLTVV.

The V call is TRBV7-7, the J call TRBJ2-7, with a tentative D call TRBD1 (5 bases). The CDR3 runs to 14 residues. From germline, CDR1 is SSHAT and CDR2 FNYEAQ (reference sequence). Trimming pared 2 bases from V and 2 bases from J, leaving 10 bases between. The CDR3 reads CASSLRQGPYEQYF. CDR3 in DNA: TGTGCCAGCAGCTTACGGCAGGGTCCCTACGAGCAGTACTTC.

This chain connects TRBV6-5 to TRBJ1-2, with 7 nucleotides matching TRBD1. Germline lookup yields CDR1 MNHEY and CDR2 SVGAGI. The CDR3 contains 14 residues. Trimming cost V 10 bases and J 7 bases; bases outside gene matches: 15. The CDR3 nucleotides are TGTGCCACGGGTTCTTATCAAGGGGGCTTTGGCTACACCTTC. Its protein is CATGSYQGGFGYTF.

There are a few counts of this clone. V gene TRBV30 combines with J gene TRBJ2-7; 11 nucleotides line up with TRBD1. Germline V gene lookup returns CDR1 GTSNPN and CDR2 SVGIG (reference sequence). The CDR3 length is 16 residues. V lost 0 bases to trimming and J lost 4 bases; unmatched junction nucleotides: 8. The CDR3 loop reads CAWSVHGDRGFYEQYF. The CDR3 bases are TGTGCCTGGAGTGTACATGGGGACAGGGGGTTTTACGAGCAGTACTTC.

The chain joins TRBV6-5 to TRBJ2-7, with 13 bases lining up with TRBD2. Trimming removed 8 bases from V and 1 base from J; junction bases left unmatched: 2. CDR3 length: 14 residues. Per the germline V gene, CDR1 is MNHEY and CDR2 is SVGAGI. The CDR3 DNA reads TGTGCCAGCGGGACTAGCGGGGCATCCTACGAGCAGTACTTC. Amino acids: CASGTSGASYEQYF.

This clone appeared a single time. The CDR3 DNA follows: TGTGCCAGCACCGGGAGGCAGAAATTTAACTATGGCTACACCTTC. As protein: CASTGRQKFNYGYTF. The V and J genes are TRBV5-4 and TRBJ1-2, with D hard to call. The CDR3 has 15 residues. Between the trimmed V and J ends, which lost 6 bases and 1 base, there was a span of 16 bases. Germline V CDR1 and CDR2: SGHNT, YYREEE (reference sequence).

The V call is TRBV6-5, the J call TRBJ2-7; D may be TRBD1 (5 bases). The V gene's germline CDR1 is MNHEY and CDR2 SVGAGI. The CDR3 is 12 amino acids. The V end lost 7 bases, the J end lost 2 bases, and 9 bases lay between the germline ends. CDR3 DNA sequence: TGTGCCAGCAAGGGGAAAGCCTACGAGCAGTACTTC. It specifies CASKGKAYEQYF.

V is TRBV7-9 and J is TRBJ1-2; 7 bases are shared with TRBD1. The CDR3 is made up of 14 amino acids. Germline V gives CDR1 SEHNR, CDR2 FQNEAQ (reference sequence). V was clipped by 6 bases and J by 7 bases; unmatched bases: 11. CDR3 amino acids: CASRPPWTGGGYTF. CDR3 bases: TGTGCCAGCAGACCCCCCTGGACAGGTGGTGGCTACACCTTC.

The genes are TRBV9 and TRBJ2-7; 7 bases map to TRBD2. Germline V gene data show CDR1 as SGDLS and CDR2 as YYNGEE. The CDR3 sequence is 14 residues long. With 2 bases clipped from V and 4 bases from J, the junction kept 6 bases outside the gene matches. CDR3 sequence reads: CASSVGGSPYEQYF. CDR3 nucleotides: TGTGCCAGCAGCGTGGGCGGGAGTCCATACGAGCAGTACTTC.

The chain uses TRBV27 and TRBJ2-1, with D maybe TRBD2 (5 bases). Germline loops: CDR1 MNHEY, CDR2 SMNVEV (reference sequence). The CDR3 loop spans 16 amino acids. V shed 5 bases and J shed 0 bases, with 14 bases lying between them. Here the CDR3 reads CASSPRADPSYNEQFF. In DNA, the CDR3 is TGTGCCAGCAGTCCGCGGGCGGATCCCTCCTACAATGAGCAGTTCTTC.

The chain combines TRBV19 with TRBJ1-5, with 7 bases that match TRBD1. The trim removed 4 bases at V and 2 bases at J, leaving 5 bases unmatched. Germline-derived CDR1 and CDR2 are LNHDA and SQIVND (reference sequence). The CDR3 covers 15 residues. The DNA of the CDR3 is TGTGCCAGTAGTACAACAGGGGATGGCAATCAGCCCCAGCATTTT. It encodes CASSTTGDGNQPQHF. Supplemented by reference TRBV19 and TRBJ1-5, the full variable domain reads DGGITQSPKYLFRKEGQNVTLSCEQNLNHDAMYWYRQDPGQGLRLIYYSQIVNDFQKGDIAEGYSVSREKKESFPLTVTSAQKNPTAFYLCASSTTGDGNQPQHFGDGTRLSIL.

The gene calls are TRBV2 and TRBJ2-2; no reliable D call. Germline V gene lookup returns CDR1 SNHLY and CDR2 FYNNEI. The CDR3 totals 13 residues. V lost 7 bases, J lost 6 bases, and 12 bases lay in between. The CDR3 sequence is CASTRARAGELFF. The CDR3, as DNA: TGTGCCAGCACGAGAGCGCGAGCCGGGGAGCTGTTTTTT. The whole variable domain, filled in from reference TRBV2 and TRBJ2-2, reads EPEVTQTPSHQVTQMGQEVILRCVPISNHLYFYWYRQILGQKVEFLVSFYNNEISEKSEIFDDQFSVERPDGSNFTLKIRSTKLEDSAMYFCASTRARAGELFFGEGSRLTVL.

The chain uses TRBV18 and TRBJ2-1, with TRBD2 identical over 7 bases. V was clipped by 4 bases and J by 7 bases; unmatched bases: 10. From germline, CDR1 is KGHSH and CDR2 LQKENI. CDR3 length: 15 residues. The CDR3, as DNA: TGTGCCAGCTCACATGTTGCGGGAGTGGGAAATGAGCAGTTCTTC. Amino acid sequence: CASSHVAGVGNEQFF.

This chain uses TRBV7-6 with TRBJ2-7, with D unresolved. CDR3 size: 16 residues. CDR1 and CDR2 from the germline V gene are SGHVS and FNYEAQ. V dropped 5 bases and J dropped 0 bases, with 17 bases sitting between them. The CDR3 sequence: CASSPHPKKSSYEQYF. CDR3 nucleotide sequence: TGTGCCAGCAGCCCACATCCAAAAAAAAGCTCCTACGAGCAGTACTTC. Based on the CDR3 plus reference TRBV7-6 and TRBJ2-7, the full variable domain is GAGVSQSPRYKVTKRGQDVALRCDPISGHVSLYWYRQALGQGPEFLTYFNYEAQQDKSGLPNDRFSAERPEGSISTLTIQRTEQRDSAMYRCASSPHPKKSSYEQYFGPGTRLTVT.

This chain connects TRBV29-1 to TRBJ2-1; the D gene is possibly TRBD1 (6 bases). V lost 6 bases, J lost 5 bases, and 17 bases lay in between. CDR3 length equals 14 residues. Germline loops: CDR1 SQVTM, CDR2 ANQGSEA. CDR3 DNA sequence: TGCAGCGTCCTACAGGGACGGTCGAACAATGAGCAGTTCTTC. Amino acids: CSVLQGRSNNEQFF.

The CDR3 DNA reads as TGTGCCAGCAGTTTTTCAGGGGGGCCTCAGCCCCAGCATTTT. Its translation: CASSFSGGPQPQHF. The rearrangement links TRBV2 to TRBJ1-5, with 7 positions matching TRBD1. This CDR3 has 14 residues. Germline V gene sequence: CDR1 SNHLY, CDR2 FYNNEI. J gave up 6 bases and V 5 bases, and 7 bases lay outside the gene matches.

The rearrangement links TRBV7-9 to TRBJ2-2; D possibly corresponds to TRBD2 (7 bases). CDR1 SEHNR and CDR2 FQNEAQ come from the germline V gene (reference sequence). The CDR3 is made up of 15 amino acids. V was clipped by 8 bases and J by 0 bases, with 13 bases between them. CDR3 in DNA: TGTGCCAGCGGTTGGGGGGGCGCGAACACCGGGGAGCTGTTTTTT. This sequence encodes CASGWGGANTGELFF.

This clone showed up just once. V usage is TRBV4-1 and J usage is TRBJ1-4, with TRBD1 matching over 8 bases. The CDR3 has 14 residues. Germline V CDR1 and CDR2: MGHRA, YSYEKL. V trimming: 4 bases; J trimming: 8 bases; junction bases outside the gene matches: 6. This CDR3 reads CASSPGQGKEKLFF. CDR3 DNA: TGCGCCAGCAGCCCTGGACAGGGTAAGGAAAAACTGTTTTTT.

CDR3 nucleotide sequence: TGTGCCTGGAGTGAAGGAGGCCGTGGCTACACCTTC. Residues: CAWSEGGRGYTF. V usage is TRBV30 and J usage is TRBJ1-2; D is undetermined. The CDR3 runs to 12 residues. Trimming cost V 1 base and J 7 bases, with 10 bases left between them. In germline, CDR1 is GTSNPN, CDR2 SVGIG (reference sequence). Using reference TRBV30 and TRBJ1-2 for the parts outside the CDR3, the full variable domain is SQTIHQWPATLVQPVGSPLSLECTVEGTSNPNLYWYRQAAGRGLQLLFYSVGIGQISSEVPQNLSASRPQDRQFILSSKKLLLSDSGFYLCAWSEGGRGYTFGSGTRLTVV.

DNA for the CDR3: TGTGCCAGCAGCCGGCGACTAGCGGCGTCCCACGAGCAGTACTTC. This translates into CASSRRLAASHEQYF. V gene TRBV6-5 combines with J gene TRBJ2-7; TRBD2 matches 9 bases. Germline CDR1 reads MNHEY; CDR2 reads SVGAGI. V shed 6 bases and J 5 bases; nucleotides not matched to a gene: 11. This CDR3 spans 15 amino acids.